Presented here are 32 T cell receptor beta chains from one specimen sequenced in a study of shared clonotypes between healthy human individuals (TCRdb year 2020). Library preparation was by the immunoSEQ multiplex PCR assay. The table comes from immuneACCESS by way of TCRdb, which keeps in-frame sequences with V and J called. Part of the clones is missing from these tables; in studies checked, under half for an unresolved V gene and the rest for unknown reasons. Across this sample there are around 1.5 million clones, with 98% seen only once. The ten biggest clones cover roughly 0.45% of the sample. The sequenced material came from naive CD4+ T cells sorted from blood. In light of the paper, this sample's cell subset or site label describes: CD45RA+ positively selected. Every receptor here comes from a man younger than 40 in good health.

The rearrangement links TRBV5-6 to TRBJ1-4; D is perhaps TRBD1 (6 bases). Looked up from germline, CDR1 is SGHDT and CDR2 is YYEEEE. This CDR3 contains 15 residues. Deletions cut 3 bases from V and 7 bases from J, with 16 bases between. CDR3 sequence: CASSSQDGTPEKLFF. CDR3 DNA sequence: TGTGCCAGCAGCTCCCAGGACGGGACACCTGAAAAACTGTTTTTT.

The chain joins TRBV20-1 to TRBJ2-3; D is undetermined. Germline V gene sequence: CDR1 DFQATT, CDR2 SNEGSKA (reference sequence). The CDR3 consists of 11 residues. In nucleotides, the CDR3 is TGCAGCGGACGGGTTGGAGATACGCAGTATTTT. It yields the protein CSGRVGDTQYF.

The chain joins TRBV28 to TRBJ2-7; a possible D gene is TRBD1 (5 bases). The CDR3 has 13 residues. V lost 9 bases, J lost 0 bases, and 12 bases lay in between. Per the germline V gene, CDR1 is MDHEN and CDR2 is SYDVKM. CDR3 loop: CASRTSVSYEQYF. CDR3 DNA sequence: TGTGCCAGTCGGACATCTGTCTCCTACGAGCAGTACTTC.

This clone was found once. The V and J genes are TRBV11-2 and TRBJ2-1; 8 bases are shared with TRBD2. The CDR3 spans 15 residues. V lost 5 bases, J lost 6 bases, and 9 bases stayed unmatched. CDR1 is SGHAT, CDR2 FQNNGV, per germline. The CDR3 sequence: CASSLVAGIRNEQFF. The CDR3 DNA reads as TGTGCCAGCAGCCTCGTAGCGGGAATTCGCAATGAGCAGTTCTTC.

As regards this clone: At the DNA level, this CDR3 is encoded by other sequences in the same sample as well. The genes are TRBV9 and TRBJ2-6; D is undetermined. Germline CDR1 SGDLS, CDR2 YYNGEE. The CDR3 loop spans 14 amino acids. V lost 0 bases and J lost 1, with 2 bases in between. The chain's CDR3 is CASSVGSGANVLTF. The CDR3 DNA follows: TGTGCCAGCAGCGTAGGGTCTGGGGCCAACGTCCTGACTTTC.

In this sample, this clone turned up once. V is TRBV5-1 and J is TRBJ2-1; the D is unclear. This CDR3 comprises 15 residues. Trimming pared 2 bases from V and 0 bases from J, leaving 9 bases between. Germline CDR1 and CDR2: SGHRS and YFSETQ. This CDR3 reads CASSLGSLSYNEQFF. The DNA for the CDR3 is TGCGCCAGCAGCTTAGGATCACTCTCCTACAATGAGCAGTTCTTC.

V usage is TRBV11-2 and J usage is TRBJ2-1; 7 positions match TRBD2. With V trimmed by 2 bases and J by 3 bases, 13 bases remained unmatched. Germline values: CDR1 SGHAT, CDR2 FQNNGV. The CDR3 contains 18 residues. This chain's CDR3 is CASSLSPWGGAGYNEQFF. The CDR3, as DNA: TGTGCCAGCAGCTTATCCCCGTGGGGAGGGGCAGGCTACAATGAGCAGTTCTTC. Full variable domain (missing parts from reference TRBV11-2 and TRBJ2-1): EAGVAQSPRYKIIEKRQSVAFWCNPISGHATLYWYQQILGQGPKLLIQFQNNGVVDDSQLPKDRFSAERLKGVDSTLKIQPAKLEDSAVYLCASSLSPWGGAGYNEQFFGPGTRLTVL.

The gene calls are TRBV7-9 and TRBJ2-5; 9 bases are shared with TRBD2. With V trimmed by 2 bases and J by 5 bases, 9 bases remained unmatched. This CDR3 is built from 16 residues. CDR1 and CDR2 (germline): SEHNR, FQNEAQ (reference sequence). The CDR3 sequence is CASSLLGAGGRETQYF. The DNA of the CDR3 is TGTGCCAGCAGCTTACTTGGGGCGGGAGGGCGTGAGACCCAGTACTTC.

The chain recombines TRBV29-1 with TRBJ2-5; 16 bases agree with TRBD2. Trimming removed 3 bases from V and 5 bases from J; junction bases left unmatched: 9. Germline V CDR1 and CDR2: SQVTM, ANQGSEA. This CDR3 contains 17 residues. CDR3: CSVEAGTSGRARETQYF. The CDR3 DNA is TGCAGCGTTGAGGCCGGGACTAGCGGGAGGGCCCGGGAGACCCAGTACTTC. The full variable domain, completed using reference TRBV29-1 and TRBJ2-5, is SAVISQKPSRDICQRGTSLTIQCQVDSQVTMMFWYRQQPGQSLTLIATANQGSEATYESGFVIDKFPISRPNLTFSTLTVSNMSPEDSSIYLCSVEAGTSGRARETQYFGPGTRLLVL.

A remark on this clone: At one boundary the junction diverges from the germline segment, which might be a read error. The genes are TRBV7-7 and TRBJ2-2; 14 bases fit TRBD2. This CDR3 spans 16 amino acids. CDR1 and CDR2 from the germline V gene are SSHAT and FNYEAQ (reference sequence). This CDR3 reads CASSLGLAGAAGELFF. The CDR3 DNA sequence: TGTGCTAGCAGCCTGGGACTAGCGGGAGCTGCCGGGGAGCTGTTTTTT.

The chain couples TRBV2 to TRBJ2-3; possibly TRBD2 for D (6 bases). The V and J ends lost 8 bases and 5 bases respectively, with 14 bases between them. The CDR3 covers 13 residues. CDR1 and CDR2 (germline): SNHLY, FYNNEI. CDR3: CASGGREEDTQYF. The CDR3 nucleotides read TGTGCCAGCGGGGGAAGGGAGGAAGATACGCAGTATTTT.

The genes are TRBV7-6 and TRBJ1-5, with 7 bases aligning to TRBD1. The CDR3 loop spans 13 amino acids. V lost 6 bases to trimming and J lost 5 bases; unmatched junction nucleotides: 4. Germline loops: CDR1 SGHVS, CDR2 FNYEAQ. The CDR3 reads CASSRDRDQPQHF. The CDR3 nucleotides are TGTGCCAGCAGTCGCGACAGGGATCAGCCCCAGCATTTT.

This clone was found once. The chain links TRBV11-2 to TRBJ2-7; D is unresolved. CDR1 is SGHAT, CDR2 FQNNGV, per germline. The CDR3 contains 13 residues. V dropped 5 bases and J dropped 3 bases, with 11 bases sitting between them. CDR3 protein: CASSPDRVYEQYF. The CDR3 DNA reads TGTGCCAGCAGCCCCGATCGAGTCTACGAGCAGTACTTC.

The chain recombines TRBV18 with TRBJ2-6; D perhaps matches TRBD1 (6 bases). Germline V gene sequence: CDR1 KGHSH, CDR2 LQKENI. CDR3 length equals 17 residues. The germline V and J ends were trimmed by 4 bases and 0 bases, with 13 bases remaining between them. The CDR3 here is CASSRQEPNSGANVLTF. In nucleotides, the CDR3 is TGTGCCAGCTCACGACAGGAACCTAACTCTGGGGCCAACGTCCTGACTTTC. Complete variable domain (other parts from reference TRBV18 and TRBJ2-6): NAGVMQNPRHLVRRRGQEARLRCSPMKGHSHVYWYRQLPEEGLKFMVYLQKENIIDESGMPKERFSAEFPKEGPSILRIQQVVRGDSAAYFCASSRQEPNSGANVLTFGAGSRLTVL.

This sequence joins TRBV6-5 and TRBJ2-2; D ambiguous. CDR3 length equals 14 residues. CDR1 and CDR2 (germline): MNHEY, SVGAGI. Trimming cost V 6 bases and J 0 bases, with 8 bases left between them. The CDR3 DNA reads TGTGCCAGCAGAACAGACTCGAACACCGGGGAGCTGTTTTTT. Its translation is CASRTDSNTGELFF.

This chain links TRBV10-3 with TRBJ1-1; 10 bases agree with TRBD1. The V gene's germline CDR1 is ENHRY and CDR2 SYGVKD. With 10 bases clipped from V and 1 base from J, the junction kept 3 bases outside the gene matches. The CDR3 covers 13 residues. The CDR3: CATRQGANTEAFF. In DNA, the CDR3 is TGTGCCACCCGACAGGGGGCGAACACTGAAGCTTTCTTT.

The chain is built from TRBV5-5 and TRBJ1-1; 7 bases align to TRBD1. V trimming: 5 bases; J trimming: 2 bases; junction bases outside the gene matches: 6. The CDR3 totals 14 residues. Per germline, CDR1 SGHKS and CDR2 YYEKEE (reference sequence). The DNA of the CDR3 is TGTGCCAGCAGAGAAAGGGACAGCAACACTGAAGCTTTCTTT. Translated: CASRERDSNTEAFF.

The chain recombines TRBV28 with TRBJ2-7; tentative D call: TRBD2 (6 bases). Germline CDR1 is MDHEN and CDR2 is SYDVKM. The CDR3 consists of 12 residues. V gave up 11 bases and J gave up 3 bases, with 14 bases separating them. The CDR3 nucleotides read TGTGCCTCGGGGAGGTTTGGCTACGAGCAGTACTTC. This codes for CASGRFGYEQYF.

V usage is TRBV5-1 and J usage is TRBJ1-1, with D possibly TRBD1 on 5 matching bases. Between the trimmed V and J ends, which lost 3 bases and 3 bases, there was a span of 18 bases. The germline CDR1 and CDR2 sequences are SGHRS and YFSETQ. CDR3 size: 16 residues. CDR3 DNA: TGCGCCAGCAGCTCGACAACCAGGGTGACGGACACTGAAGCTTTCTTT. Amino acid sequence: CASSSTTRVTDTEAFF.

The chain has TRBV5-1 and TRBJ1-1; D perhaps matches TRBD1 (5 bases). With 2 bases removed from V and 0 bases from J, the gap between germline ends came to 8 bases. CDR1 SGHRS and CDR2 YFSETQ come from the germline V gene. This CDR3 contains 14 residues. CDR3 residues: CASSFSGMNTEAFF. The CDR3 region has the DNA TGCGCCAGCAGCTTTTCAGGGATGAACACTGAAGCTTTCTTT.

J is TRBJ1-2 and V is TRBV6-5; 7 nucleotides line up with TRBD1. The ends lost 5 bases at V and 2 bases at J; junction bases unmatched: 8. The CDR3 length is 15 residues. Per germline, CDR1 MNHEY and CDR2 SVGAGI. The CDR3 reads CASSPGQPRNYGYTF. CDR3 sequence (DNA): TGTGCCAGCAGTCCGGGACAGCCCAGAAACTATGGCTACACCTTC.

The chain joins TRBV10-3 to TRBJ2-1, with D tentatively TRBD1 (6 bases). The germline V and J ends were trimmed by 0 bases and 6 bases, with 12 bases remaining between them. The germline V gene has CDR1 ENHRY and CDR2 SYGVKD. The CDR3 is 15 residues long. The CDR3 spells CAISESRQGGNEQFF. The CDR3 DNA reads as TGTGCCATCAGTGAGTCCCGGCAAGGGGGCAATGAGCAGTTCTTC.

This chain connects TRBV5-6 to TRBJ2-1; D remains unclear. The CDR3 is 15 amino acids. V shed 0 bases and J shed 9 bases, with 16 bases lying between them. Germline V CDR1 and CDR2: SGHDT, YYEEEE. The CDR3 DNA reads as TGTGCCAGCAGCTTGGCCGCACGACCGTCGGGTGAGCAGTTCTTC. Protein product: CASSLAARPSGEQFF.

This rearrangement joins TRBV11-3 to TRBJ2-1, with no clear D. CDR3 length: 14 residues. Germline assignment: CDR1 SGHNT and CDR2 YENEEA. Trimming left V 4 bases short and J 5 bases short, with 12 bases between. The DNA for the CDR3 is TGTGCCAGCAGCTCCGAGCCCCTGAACAATGAGCAGTTCTTC. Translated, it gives CASSSEPLNNEQFF.

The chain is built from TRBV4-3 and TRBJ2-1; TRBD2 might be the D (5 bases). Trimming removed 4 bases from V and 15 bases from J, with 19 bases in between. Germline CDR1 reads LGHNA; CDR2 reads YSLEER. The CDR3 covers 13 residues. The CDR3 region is CASSRGLGPLVFF. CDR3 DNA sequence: TGCGCCAGCAGCCGAGGGCTGGGCCCGCTTGTGTTCTTC.

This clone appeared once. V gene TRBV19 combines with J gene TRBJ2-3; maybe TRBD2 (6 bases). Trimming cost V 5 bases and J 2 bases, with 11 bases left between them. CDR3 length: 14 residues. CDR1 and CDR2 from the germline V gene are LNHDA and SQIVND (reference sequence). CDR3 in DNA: TGTGCCAGTAGTTTTCGGGAGTACACAGATACGCAGTATTTT. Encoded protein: CASSFREYTDTQYF.

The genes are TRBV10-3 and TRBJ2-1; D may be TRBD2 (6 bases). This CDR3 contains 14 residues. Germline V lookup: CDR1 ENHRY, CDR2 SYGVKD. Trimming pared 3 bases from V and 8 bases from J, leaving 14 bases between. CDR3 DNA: TGTGCCATCAGTGACGGAGGGAGCAACGATGAGCAGTTCTTC. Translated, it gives CAISDGGSNDEQFF.

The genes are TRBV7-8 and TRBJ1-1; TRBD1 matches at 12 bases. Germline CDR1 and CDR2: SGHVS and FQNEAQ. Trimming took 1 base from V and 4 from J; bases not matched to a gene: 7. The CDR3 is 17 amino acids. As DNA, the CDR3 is TGTGCCAGCAGCTTAGTTGGGACAGGGGGCCGGGTCACTGAAGCTTTCTTT. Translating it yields CASSLVGTGGRVTEAFF.

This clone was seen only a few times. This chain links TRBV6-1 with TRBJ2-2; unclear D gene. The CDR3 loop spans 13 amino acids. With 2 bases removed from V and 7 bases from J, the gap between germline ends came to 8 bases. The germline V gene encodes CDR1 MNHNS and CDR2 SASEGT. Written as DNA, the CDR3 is TGTGCCAGCAGTGAACGGGCCCTCGGGGAGCTGTTTTTT. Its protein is CASSERALGELFF.

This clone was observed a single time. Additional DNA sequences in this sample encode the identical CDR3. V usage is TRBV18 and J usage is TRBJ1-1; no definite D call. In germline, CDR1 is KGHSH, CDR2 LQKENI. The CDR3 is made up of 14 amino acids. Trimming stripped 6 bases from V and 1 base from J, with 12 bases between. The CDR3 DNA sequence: TGTGCCAGCTCTCCGTCGGGCAGGAACACTGAAGCTTTCTTT. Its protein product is CASSPSGRNTEAFF.

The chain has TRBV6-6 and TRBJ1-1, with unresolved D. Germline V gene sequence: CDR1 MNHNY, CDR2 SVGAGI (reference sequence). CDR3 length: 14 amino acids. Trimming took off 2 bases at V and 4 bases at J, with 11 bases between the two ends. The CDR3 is CASSYPSRATEAFF. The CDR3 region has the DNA TGTGCCAGCAGTTACCCCAGTCGGGCCACTGAAGCTTTCTTT.

The CDR3 region is CASSGGTGGTGNTIYF. CDR3 DNA sequence: TGTGCCAGCAGCGGGGGGACAGGGGGAACTGGAAACACCATATATTTT. The chain is built from TRBV5-5 and TRBJ1-3; 11 bases align to TRBD1. Trimming cost V 4 bases and J 2 bases; bases outside gene matches: 5. This CDR3 has 16 amino acids. Germline V gene lookup returns CDR1 SGHKS and CDR2 YYEKEE (reference sequence).